The present T cell receptor (beta chain) was sequenced within a study of OX40 agonist ivuxolimab in advanced cancers. Across the whole study: Among those enrolled, mean age was approximately 60 years (range about 23 to 90) and about 79% were male.

Any history of autoimmune disease or systemic immunosuppression disqualified patients. Worth noting for this clone: Its matching antigen is unknown.

CDR1 is SGHVS, CDR2 FNYEAQ, per germline. The V segment lost 4 bases and the J segment 2 bases; nucleotides outside the gene matches: 6. The CDR3 has 16 residues. General observations from the study: Dose levels from 0.1 to 3.0 mg/kg saw CD4+ and CD8+ blood T cells expand clonally by week 6. Among expanded peripheral T cells, antigen specificity went undetermined.

Generated by immunoSEQ multiplex PCR, the TCRdb table keeps only in-frame clones and is missing some. The sample consists of around 57,000 clones, over 80% of them appearing once. The sequenced sample was CD4+ or CD8+ T cells sorted from blood, obtained in a trial of the OX40 agonist ivuxolimab. This TCR came from an adult with an advanced solid tumor such as melanoma, head and neck, liver or kidney cancer. The rearrangement joins TRBV7-6 to TRBJ2-1; 9 bases match TRBD2. In DNA, the CDR3 is TGTGCCAGCAGCTCTCAGCGGGGGGCCCCCTACAATGAGCAGTTCTTC. It specifies CASSSQRGAPYNEQFF.